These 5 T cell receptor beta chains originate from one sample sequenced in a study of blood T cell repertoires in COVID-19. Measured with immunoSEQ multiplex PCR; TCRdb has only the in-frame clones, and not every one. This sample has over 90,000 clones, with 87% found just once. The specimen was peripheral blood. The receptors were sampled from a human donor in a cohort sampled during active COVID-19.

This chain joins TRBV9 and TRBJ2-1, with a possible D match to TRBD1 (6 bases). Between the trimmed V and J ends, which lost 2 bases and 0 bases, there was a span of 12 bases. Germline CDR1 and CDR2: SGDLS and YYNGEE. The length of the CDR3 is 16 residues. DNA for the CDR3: TGTGCCAGCAGCGTCGACAGGCCGAGCTCCTACAATGAGCAGTTCTTC. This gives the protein CASSVDRPSSYNEQFF.

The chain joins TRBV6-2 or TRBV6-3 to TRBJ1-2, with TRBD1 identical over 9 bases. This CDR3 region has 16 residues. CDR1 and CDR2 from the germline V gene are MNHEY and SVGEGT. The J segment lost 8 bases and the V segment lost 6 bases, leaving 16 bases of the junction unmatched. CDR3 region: CASSFAQLQGAGGYTF. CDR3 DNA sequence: TGTGCCAGCAGCTTCGCTCAGTTACAGGGGGCTGGCGGCTACACCTTC.

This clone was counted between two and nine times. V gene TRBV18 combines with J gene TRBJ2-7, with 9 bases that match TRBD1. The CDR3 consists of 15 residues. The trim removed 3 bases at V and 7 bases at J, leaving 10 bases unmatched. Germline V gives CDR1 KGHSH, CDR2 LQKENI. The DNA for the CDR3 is TGTGCCAGCTCACCGGGACAGGGACCTACGAGGGAGCAGTACTTC. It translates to CASSPGQGPTREQYF.

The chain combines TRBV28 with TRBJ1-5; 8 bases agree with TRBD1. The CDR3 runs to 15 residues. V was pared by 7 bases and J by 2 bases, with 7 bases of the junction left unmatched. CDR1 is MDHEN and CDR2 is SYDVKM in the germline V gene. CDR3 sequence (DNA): TGTGCCAGCACCGTCTCAGGGGGCGGCAATCAGCCCCAGCATTTT. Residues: CASTVSGGGNQPQHF. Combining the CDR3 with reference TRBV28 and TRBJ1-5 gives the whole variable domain DVKVTQSSRYLVKRTGEKVFLECVQDMDHENMFWYRQDPGLGLRLIYFSYDVKMKEKGDIPEGYSVSREKKERFSLILESASTNQTSMYLCASTVSGGGNQPQHFGDGTRLSIL.

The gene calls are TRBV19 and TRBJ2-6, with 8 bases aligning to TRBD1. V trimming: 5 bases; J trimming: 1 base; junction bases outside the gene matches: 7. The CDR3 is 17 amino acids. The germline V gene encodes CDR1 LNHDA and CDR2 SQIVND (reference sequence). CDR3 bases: TGTGCCAGTAGTGACGACAGGGGAACATCTGGGGCCAACGTCCTGACTTTC. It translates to CASSDDRGTSGANVLTF.